A selection of T cell receptor beta chains follows, all from one sample in a study of graft-versus-host responses after intestinal transplantation. Profiled with immunoSEQ multiplex PCR; TCRdb holds only in-frame clones, not every one. The table includes roughly 120,000 clones, approximately 92% detected once. For these TCRs, the target antigens are not known. Sequenced material: unstimulated CD8+ T cells sorted from spleen or lymph node cells, taken before intestinal transplant. Every receptor here comes from a human donor who received an intestinal transplant. Each CDR3 is given without its conserved first and last residue.

J gene | V gene | CDR3 protein
TRBJ2-6 | TRBV4-2 | ASSQDLPAGIGANVLT
TRBJ2-1 | TRBV9 | ASSARPRGSYNEQF
TRBJ2-1 | TRBV10-1 | ASSERFGGRASDEQF
TRBJ2-7 | TRBV7-8 | ASVKEGYEQY
TRBJ2-7 | TRBV12-5 | ASGPPKSLMDEQY
TRBJ2-5 | TRBV28 | ASSLRVGGGETQY
TRBJ2-3 | TRBV11-3 | ASSSRTGEVADTQY
TRBJ2-7 | TRBV11-2 | ASSSQYQQY
TRBJ1-5 | TRBV27 | ASSLGGGNQPQH
TRBJ1-2 | TRBV6-6 | ASSYRAGDGYT
TRBJ2-1 | TRBV11-2 | ASSHLFSSYNEQF